These T cell receptor beta chains were read from a single sample in a study of STAT5B mutations in CD4+ large granular lymphocyte leukemia. Using immunoSEQ multiplex PCR, the repertoire was profiled, and TCRdb retains in-frame clones only, with some absent. The table shows around 50,000 clones, with 65% to 85% occurring only once. Sequencing was done on a sample of CD4+ T cells from blood buffy coats. The receptors were sampled from a human donor in good health. CDR3s include the opening cysteine and the closing phenylalanine or tryptophan. A D gene is named only where the DNA matches it firmly. Clone sizes are given selectively: once, few, many, or a class where the clone is expanded.

D	size	V	J	CDR3	DNA
TRBD2	NA	TRBV11-3	TRBJ2-3	CASSPRSQRGSTDTQYF	TGTGCCAGCAGCCCCCGGTCCCAGCGGGGGAGCACAGATACGCAGTATTTT
TRBD1	NA	TRBV28	TRBJ2-2	CASSLRDRPTGELFF	TGTGCCAGCAGTTTACGGGACAGACCCACCGGGGAGCTGTTTTTT
TRBD1	once	TRBV4-1	TRBJ2-1	CASSTHRDRRTLNEQFF	TGCGCCAGCAGCACTCACCGGGACAGGCGAACGCTCAATGAGCAGTTCTTC
NA	NA	TRBV27	TRBJ1-5	CASSSGSNQPQHF	TGTGCCAGCAGTTCTGGAAGCAATCAGCCCCAGCATTTT
NA	once	TRBV9	TRBJ1-3	CASSAQGNTIYF	TGTGCCAGCAGCGCCCAGGGAAACACCATATATTTT
NA	NA	TRBV11-3	TRBJ2-3	CASSASWIKGTDTQYF	TGTGCCAGCAGCGCATCCTGGATAAAGGGCACAGATACGCAGTATTTT
NA	NA	TRBV5-6	TRBJ1-1	CASSFRHSNTEAFF	TGTGCCAGCAGCTTTCGTCACTCGAACACTGAAGCTTTCTTT
NA	NA	TRBV5-4	TRBJ2-3	CASSFSTDTQYF	TGTGCCAGCAGCTTTAGCACAGATACGCAGTATTTT
TRBD1	NA	TRBV10-1	TRBJ2-7	CASSDPGTGSYEQYF	TGCGCCAGCAGTGACCCCGGGACAGGGAGCTACGAGCAGTACTTC
TRBD2	NA	TRBV7-3	TRBJ2-7	CASSRTSGGAYEQYF	TGTGCCAGCAGCCGGACTAGCGGGGGGGCCTACGAGCAGTACTTC
NA	NA	TRBV10-2	TRBJ2-5	CASSRTGLKYQETQYF	TGCGCCAGCAGCAGAACAGGATTAAAGTACCAAGAGACCCAGTACTTC
NA	NA	TRBV6-7	TRBJ2-5	CASSYPARETQYF	TGTGCCAGCAGTTACCCCGCGAGGGAGACCCAGTACTTC
NA	NA	TRBV5-6	TRBJ1-2	CASRTVSEYGYTF	TGTGCCAGCCGGACAGTGAGCGAATATGGCTACACCTTC
NA	NA	TRBV20-1	TRBJ1-1	CSASRNTEAFF	TGCAGTGCTAGCAGGAACACTGAAGCTTTCTTT
NA	NA	TRBV4-2	TRBJ1-5	CASSQEARSNQPQHF	TGTGCCAGCAGCCAAGAGGCCCGGAGCAATCAGCCCCAGCATTTT
NA	NA	TRBV29-1	TRBJ1-2	CSVYTQAGHGYTF	TGCAGCGTTTATACTCAGGCCGGGCATGGCTACACCTTC
TRBD2	NA	TRBV5-8	TRBJ2-1	CASSTGSSGRYNEQFF	TGTGCCAGCAGCACCGGGAGTAGCGGGAGATACAATGAGCAGTTCTTC
NA	NA	TRBV27	TRBJ1-1	CASRVRAGTMNTEAFF	TGTGCCAGCAGGGTACGAGCCGGGACAATGAACACTGAAGCTTTCTTT
TRBD1	once	TRBV30	TRBJ2-4	CAWRVQGAVIQYF	TGTGCCTGGAGAGTACAGGGGGCTGTCATTCAGTACTTC
NA	NA	TRBV20-1	TRBJ2-5	CSATFQETQYF	TGCAGTGCTACCTTCCAAGAGACCCAGTACTTC
NA	NA	TRBV19	TRBJ2-4	CASSIEAGQSLLAKNIQYF	TGTGCCAGTAGTATAGAGGCCGGACAGAGCCTACTAGCCAAAAACATTCAGTACTTC
TRBD1	NA	TRBV7-9	TRBJ2-1	CASSYPTGGANNEQFF	TGTGCCAGCAGCTACCCCACAGGGGGCGCCAACAATGAGCAGTTCTTC
TRBD1	once	TRBV5-4	TRBJ1-5	CASSLQGANNQPQHF	TGTGCCAGCAGCTTGCAGGGGGCCAACAATCAGCCCCAGCATTTT
NA	once	TRBV21-1	TRBJ2-3	CASSKFSWTGTDTQYF	TGTGCCAGCAGCAAATTCTCATGGACAGGGACAGATACGCAGTATTTT
NA	few	TRBV15	TRBJ1-5	CATSSTGRLNQPQHF	TGTGCCACCAGCAGTACGGGACGGCTAAATCAGCCCCAGCATTTT
NA	NA	TRBV2	TRBJ1-3	CASRTESSGNTIYF	TGTGCCAGCAGAACAGAGAGCTCTGGAAACACCATATATTTT
NA	few	TRBV2	TRBJ1-5	CASSEGEEISNQPQHF	TGTGCCAGCAGTGAAGGGGAAGAGATTAGCAATCAGCCCCAGCATTTT
TRBD2	NA	TRBV10-3	TRBJ2-7	CAISGGAGGTEEQYF	TGTGCCATCAGTGGGGGAGCGGGAGGGACAGAGGAGCAGTACTTC
NA	once	TRBV21-1	TRBJ1-5	CASTKSLQVLNQPQHF	TGTGCCAGCACCAAATCACTACAGGTCCTCAATCAGCCCCAGCATTTT
NA	NA	TRBV2	TRBJ2-3	CASSRLANTDTQYF	TGTGCCAGCAGTCGGCTAGCTAACACAGATACGCAGTATTTT
NA	NA	TRBV30	TRBJ1-5	CAWSVLGDANQPQHF	TGTGCCTGGAGTGTACTCGGGGACGCCAATCAGCCCCAGCATTTT
TRBD1	NA	TRBV28	TRBJ1-3	CASRGQGRTGNTIYF	TGTGCCAGCAGGGGACAGGGGAGGACTGGAAACACCATATATTTT
NA	few	TRBV7-3	TRBJ1-1	CASSLAVVLSPGAFF	TGTGCCAGCAGCTTAGCGGTTGTCCTGAGCCCGGGGGCTTTCTTT
NA	NA	TRBV7-3	TRBJ2-1	CASSLAGDNEQFF	TGTGCCAGCAGCTTAGCCGGCGACAATGAGCAGTTCTTC
TRBD2	NA	TRBV7-2	TRBJ2-5	CASSVPLAGVSGETQYF	TGTGCCAGCAGCGTCCCACTAGCGGGAGTTTCGGGAGAGACCCAGTACTTC
TRBD1	NA	TRBV5-4	TRBJ2-2	CASSLPRGRDGELFF	TGTGCCAGCAGCTTACCCAGGGGGCGCGACGGGGAGCTGTTTTTT
NA	NA	TRBV5-1	TRBJ1-1	CASSLLGNTEAFF	TGCGCCAGCAGCTTGTTGGGGAACACTGAAGCTTTCTTT
NA	NA	TRBV7-3	TRBJ2-2	CASSLKQVPGELFF	TGTGCCAGCAGCCTGAAACAGGTTCCCGGGGAGCTGTTTTTT
TRBD2	NA	TRBV7-3	TRBJ2-1	CASSLRSGLAGRHEQFF	TGTGCCAGCAGCTTAAGGTCGGGACTAGCGGGACGGCATGAGCAGTTCTTC
NA	NA	TRBV10-3	TRBJ1-5	CAISEGQDANPQHF	TGTGCCATCAGTGAGGGGCAGGATGCCAACCCACAGCATTTT
TRBD2	NA	TRBV10-1	TRBJ2-2	CASSFLAGGAGELFF	TGCGCCAGCAGCTTCCTAGCGGGAGGGGCCGGGGAGCTGTTTTTT
TRBD1	NA	TRBV7-3	TRBJ1-2	CASSLYADREVGYTF	TGTGCCAGCAGCTTATATGCCGACAGGGAGGTTGGCTACACCTTC
NA	NA	TRBV29-1	TRBJ2-5	CSGYPRGAGETQYF	TGCAGCGGATATCCTCGAGGGGCTGGAGAGACCCAGTACTTC
TRBD1	once	TRBV29-1	TRBJ2-5	CSVVGTEETQYF	TGCAGCGTTGTCGGGACAGAAGAGACCCAGTACTTC
NA	NA	TRBV2	TRBJ2-3	CASREVGPQYF	TGTGCCAGCAGGGAGGTCGGACCGCAGTATTTT
NA	NA	TRBV7-2	TRBJ2-7	CASTRSSHGGRSYEQYF	TGTGCCAGCACCCGCTCCTCTCACGGGGGGCGGTCCTACGAGCAGTACTTC
TRBD1	few	TRBV14	TRBJ1-3	CASSQDLKDRRIYF	TGTGCCAGCAGCCAAGATCTTAAGGACAGGCGGATATATTTT